This section outlines one T cell receptor (beta chain) sequence together with its context. Its cognate antigen is unknown. This may stem from a read error, because a much larger clone lies one nucleotide away. Absent ophthalmopathy progression within 18 months defined stable Graves' hyperthyroidism. Diagnosis relied on clinical symptoms, serum thyroxine and TRAb, thyroid ultrasound and orbital computed tomography. CDR1 is MNHNY and CDR2 is SVGAGI in the germline V gene (reference sequence). The CDR3 extends over 15 amino acids. This sample is drawn from a study of T cells in Graves' hyperthyroidism and ophthalmopathy. Study conclusions and caveats: Peripheral blood also featured most of the thyroid clonotypes expanded above 0.001. A median 6.5 months before onset, the model predicted ophthalmopathy.

Researchers amplified the TCR beta CDR3 regions from RNA transcripts. The study used the HTBI primer set for a first-round RT-PCR of the TCR CDR3. TCRdb re-called the multiplex PCR reads with MiXCR, one entry per CDR3 protein. Among hundreds of thousands of distinct CDR3 sequences listed, roughly 14% were seen once. Sequencing used blood. The clonotype comes from a woman aged 18-29 years with Graves' hyperthyroidism. The V and J genes are TRBV6-6 and TRBJ2-5; 12 nucleotides match TRBD2. CDR3 sequence (DNA): TGTGCCAGCAGTCACTCGACTAGCGGGGGAGAGACCCAGTACTTC. Its translation is CASSHSTSGGETQYF.